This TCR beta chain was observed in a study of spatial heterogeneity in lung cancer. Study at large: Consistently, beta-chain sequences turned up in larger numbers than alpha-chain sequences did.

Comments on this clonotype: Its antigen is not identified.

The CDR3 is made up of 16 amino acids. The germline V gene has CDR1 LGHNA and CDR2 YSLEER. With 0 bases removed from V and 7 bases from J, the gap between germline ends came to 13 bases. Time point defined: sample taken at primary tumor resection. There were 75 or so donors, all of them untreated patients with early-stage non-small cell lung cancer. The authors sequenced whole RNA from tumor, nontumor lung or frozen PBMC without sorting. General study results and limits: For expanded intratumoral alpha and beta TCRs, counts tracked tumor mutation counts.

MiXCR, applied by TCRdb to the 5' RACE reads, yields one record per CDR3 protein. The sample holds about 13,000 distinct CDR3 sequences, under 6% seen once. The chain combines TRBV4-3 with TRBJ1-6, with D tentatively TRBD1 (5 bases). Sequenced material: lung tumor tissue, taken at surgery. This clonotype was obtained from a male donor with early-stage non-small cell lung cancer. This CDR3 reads CASSQDWGGRNSPLHF. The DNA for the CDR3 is TGCGCCAGCAGCCAAGACTGGGGGGGGAGGAATTCACCCCTCCACTTT.